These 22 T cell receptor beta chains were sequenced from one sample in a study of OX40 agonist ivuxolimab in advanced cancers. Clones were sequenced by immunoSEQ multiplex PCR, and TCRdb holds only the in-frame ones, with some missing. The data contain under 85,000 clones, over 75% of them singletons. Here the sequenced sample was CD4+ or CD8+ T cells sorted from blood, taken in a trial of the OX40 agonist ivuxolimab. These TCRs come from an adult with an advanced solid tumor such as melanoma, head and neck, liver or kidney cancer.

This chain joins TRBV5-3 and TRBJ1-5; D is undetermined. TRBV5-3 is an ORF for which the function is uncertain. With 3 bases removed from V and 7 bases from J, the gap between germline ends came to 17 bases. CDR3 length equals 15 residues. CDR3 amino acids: CARSSRGRVRQPQHF. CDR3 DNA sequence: TGTGCCAGAAGCTCTCGTGGGAGGGTACGACAGCCCCAGCATTTT.

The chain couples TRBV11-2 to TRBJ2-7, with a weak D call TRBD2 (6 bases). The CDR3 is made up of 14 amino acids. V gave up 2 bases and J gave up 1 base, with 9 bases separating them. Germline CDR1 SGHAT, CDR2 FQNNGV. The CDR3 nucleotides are TGTGCCAGCAGCTTACGGGCGGGGTCCTACGAGCAGTACTTC. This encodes CASSLRAGSYEQYF.

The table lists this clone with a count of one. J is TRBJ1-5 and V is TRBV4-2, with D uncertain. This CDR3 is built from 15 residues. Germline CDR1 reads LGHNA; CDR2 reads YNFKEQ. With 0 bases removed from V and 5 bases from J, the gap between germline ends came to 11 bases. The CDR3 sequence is CASSQEGPPDQPQHF. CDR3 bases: TGTGCCAGCAGCCAAGAAGGACCCCCCGATCAGCCCCAGCATTTT.

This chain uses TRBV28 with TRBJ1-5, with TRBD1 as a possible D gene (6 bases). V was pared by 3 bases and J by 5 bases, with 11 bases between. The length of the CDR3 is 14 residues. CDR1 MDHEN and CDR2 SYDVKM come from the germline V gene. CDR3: CASSFWAGDQPQHF. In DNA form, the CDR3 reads TGTGCCAGCAGTTTCTGGGCAGGGGATCAGCCCCAGCATTTT. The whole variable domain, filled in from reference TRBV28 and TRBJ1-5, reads DVKVTQSSRYLVKRTGEKVFLECVQDMDHENMFWYRQDPGLGLRLIYFSYDVKMKEKGDIPEGYSVSREKKERFSLILESASTNQTSMYLCASSFWAGDQPQHFGDGTRLSIL.

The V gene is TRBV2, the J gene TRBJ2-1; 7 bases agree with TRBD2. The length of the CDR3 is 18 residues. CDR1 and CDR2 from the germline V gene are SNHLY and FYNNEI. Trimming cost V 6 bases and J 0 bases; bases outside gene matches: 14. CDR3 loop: CASSAQATGRSSYNEQFF. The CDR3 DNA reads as TGTGCCAGCAGCGCCCAGGCGACCGGGAGGAGCTCCTACAATGAGCAGTTCTTC.

CDR3 in DNA: TGTGCCAGTAGTGATCCGGGACAGGGTAGGGATACGCAGTATTTT. This gives the protein CASSDPGQGRDTQYF. The genes are TRBV19 and TRBJ2-3, with 9 bases identical to TRBD1. V lost 5 bases and J lost 6; bases outside the gene matches: 9. The V gene's germline CDR1 is LNHDA and CDR2 SQIVND (reference sequence). CDR3 length: 15 amino acids. The full variable domain, with the rest looked up from reference TRBV19 and TRBJ2-3, is DGGITQSPKYLFRKEGQNVTLSCEQNLNHDAMYWYRQDPGQGLRLIYYSQIVNDFQKGDIAEGYSVSREKKESFPLTVTSAQKNPTAFYLCASSDPGQGRDTQYFGPGTRLTVL.

The chain's CDR3 is CASRDVGGHTEAFF. The CDR3 bases are TGTGCCAGCAGGGACGTAGGGGGTCACACTGAAGCTTTCTTT. This chain connects TRBV6-5 to TRBJ1-1, with a tentative D call TRBD1 (6 bases). Germline assignment: CDR1 MNHEY and CDR2 SVGAGI. The CDR3 extends over 14 amino acids. Trimming took 6 bases from V and 3 from J, leaving 14 bases between them.

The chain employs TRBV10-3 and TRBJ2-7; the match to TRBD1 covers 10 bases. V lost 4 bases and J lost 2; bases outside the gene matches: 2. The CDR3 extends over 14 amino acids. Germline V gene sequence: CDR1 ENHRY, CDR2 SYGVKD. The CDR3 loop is CAISVGQGAYEQYF. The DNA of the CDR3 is TGTGCCATCAGTGTCGGACAGGGGGCCTACGAGCAGTACTTC.

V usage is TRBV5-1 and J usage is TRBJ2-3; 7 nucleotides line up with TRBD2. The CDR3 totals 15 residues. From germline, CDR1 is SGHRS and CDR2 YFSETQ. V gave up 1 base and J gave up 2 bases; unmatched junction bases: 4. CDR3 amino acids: CASSLITSATDTQYF. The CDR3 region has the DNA TGCGCCAGCAGCTTGATCACTAGCGCCACAGATACGCAGTATTTT.

CDR3 protein: CASSFPSAGANNSPLHF. The CDR3 DNA is TGTGCCAGCAGCTTTCCCTCCGCAGGGGCTAATAATTCACCCCTCCACTTT. This chain connects TRBV5-8 to TRBJ1-6; possible D gene TRBD1, 6 bases. Germline-derived CDR1 and CDR2 are SGHTS and YDEGEE. The ends were cut back, 2 bases at V and 5 bases at J, with 17 bases in the middle. CDR3 size: 17 residues.

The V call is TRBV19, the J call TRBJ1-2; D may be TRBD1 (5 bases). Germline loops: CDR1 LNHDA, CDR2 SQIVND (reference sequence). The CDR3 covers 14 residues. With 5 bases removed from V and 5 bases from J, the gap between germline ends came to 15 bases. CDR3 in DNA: TGTGCCAGTAGTCCCCCGGGACGGGTTTATGGCTACACCTTC. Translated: CASSPPGRVYGYTF.

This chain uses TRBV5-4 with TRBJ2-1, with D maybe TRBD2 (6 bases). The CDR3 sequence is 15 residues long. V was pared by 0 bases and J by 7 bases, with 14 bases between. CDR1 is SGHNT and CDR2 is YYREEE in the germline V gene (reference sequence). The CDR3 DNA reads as TGTGCCAGCAGCTTGGGGGGAGGCTCGTTAAATGAGCAGTTCTTC. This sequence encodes CASSLGGGSLNEQFF.

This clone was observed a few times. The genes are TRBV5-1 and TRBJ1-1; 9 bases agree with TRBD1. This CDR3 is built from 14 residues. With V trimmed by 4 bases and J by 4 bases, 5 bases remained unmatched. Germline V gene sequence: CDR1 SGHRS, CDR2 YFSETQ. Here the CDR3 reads CASSATTGGTEAFF. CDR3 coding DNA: TGCGCCAGCAGCGCTACGACAGGGGGCACTGAAGCTTTCTTT.

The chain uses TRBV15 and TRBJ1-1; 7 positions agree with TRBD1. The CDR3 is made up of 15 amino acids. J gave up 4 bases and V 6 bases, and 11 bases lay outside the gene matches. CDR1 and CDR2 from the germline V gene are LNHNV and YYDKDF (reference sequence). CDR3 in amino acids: CATRKQTSGGTEAFF. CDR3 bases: TGTGCCACCAGGAAACAGACTTCAGGGGGCACTGAAGCTTTCTTT.

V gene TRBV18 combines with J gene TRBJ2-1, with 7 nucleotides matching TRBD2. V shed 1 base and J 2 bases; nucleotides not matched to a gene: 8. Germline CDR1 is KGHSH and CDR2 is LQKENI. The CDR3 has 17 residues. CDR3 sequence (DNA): TGTGCCAGCTCACCACTGGGCGGGAGACCGCCCTACAATGAGCAGTTCTTC. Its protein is CASSPLGGRPPYNEQFF.

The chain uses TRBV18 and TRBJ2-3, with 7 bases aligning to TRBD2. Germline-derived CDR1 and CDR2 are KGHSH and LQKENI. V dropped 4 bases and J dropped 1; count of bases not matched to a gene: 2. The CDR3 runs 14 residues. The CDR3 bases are TGTGCCAGCTCACGACTAGCCGGCACAGATACGCAGTATTTT. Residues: CASSRLAGTDTQYF. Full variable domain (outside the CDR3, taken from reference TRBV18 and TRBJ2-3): NAGVMQNPRHLVRRRGQEARLRCSPMKGHSHVYWYRQLPEEGLKFMVYLQKENIIDESGMPKERFSAEFPKEGPSILRIQQVVRGDSAAYFCASSRLAGTDTQYFGPGTRLTVL.

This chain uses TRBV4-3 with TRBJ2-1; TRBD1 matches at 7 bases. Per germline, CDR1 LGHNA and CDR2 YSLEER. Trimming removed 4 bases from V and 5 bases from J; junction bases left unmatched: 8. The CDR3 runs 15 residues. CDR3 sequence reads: CASSPRGTNDNEQFF. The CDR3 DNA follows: TGCGCCAGCAGCCCCAGGGGGACCAATGACAATGAGCAGTTCTTC.

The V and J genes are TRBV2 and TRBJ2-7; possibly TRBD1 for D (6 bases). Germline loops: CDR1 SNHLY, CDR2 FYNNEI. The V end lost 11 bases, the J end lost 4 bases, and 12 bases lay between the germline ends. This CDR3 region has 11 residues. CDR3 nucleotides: TGTGCCTCTGACAGGTCTTACGAGCAGTACTTC. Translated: CASDRSYEQYF.

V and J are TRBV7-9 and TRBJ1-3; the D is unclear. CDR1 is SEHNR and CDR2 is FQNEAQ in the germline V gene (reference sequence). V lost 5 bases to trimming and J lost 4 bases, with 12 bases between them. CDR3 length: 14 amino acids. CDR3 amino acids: CASSLNSLGNTIYF. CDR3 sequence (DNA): TGTGCCAGCAGCCTTAATTCCCTGGGAAACACCATATATTTT.

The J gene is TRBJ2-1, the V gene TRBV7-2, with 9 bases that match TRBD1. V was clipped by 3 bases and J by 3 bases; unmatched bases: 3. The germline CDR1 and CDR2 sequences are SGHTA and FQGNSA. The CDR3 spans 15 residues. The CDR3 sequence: CASSFGDRVYNEQFF. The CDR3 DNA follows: TGTGCCAGCAGCTTTGGGGACAGGGTCTACAATGAGCAGTTCTTC.

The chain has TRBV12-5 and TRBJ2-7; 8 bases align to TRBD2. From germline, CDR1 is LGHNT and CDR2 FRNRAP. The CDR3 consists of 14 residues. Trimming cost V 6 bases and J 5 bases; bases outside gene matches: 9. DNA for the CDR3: TGTGCTAGTGGGAGTCGGGAGGGGGTTAACGAGCAGTACTTC. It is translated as CASGSREGVNEQYF.

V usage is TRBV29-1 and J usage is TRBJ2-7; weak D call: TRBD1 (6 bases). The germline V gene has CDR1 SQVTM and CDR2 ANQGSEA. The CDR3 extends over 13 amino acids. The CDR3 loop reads CTGSSIQGGEQYF. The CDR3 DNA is TGCACCGGCTCATCCATACAGGGTGGCGAGCAGTACTTC.